A selection of T cell receptor beta chains follows, all from one sample in a study of cytomegalovirus exposure and HLA in healthy donors. Method: immunoSEQ multiplex PCR; TCRdb's copy keeps in-frame clones and lacks some. The table records about 340,000 clones, about nine tenths of them present only once. Sequencing was done on a sample of PBMCs. The receptors were gathered from a woman younger than 30 in good health and CMV-seronegative. Both conserved end residues are part of each CDR3.

v_gene,j_gene,CDR3aa
TRBV7-9,TRBJ1-1,CASSLRSSEAFF
TRBV15,TRBJ2-7,CATSRRQGAMDEQYF
TRBV12-5,TRBJ2-3,CASGLSGDTRRPDTQYF
TRBV4-3,TRBJ2-5,CASSQYREETQYF
TRBV2,TRBJ1-1,CASCPRGRTTEAFF
TRBV13,TRBJ2-2,CASSFAGELFF
TRBV6-6,TRBJ1-5,CASSYPGTGDQPQHF
TRBV5-6,TRBJ1-4,CASSSAGPRNEKLFF
TRBV6-5,TRBJ1-3,CASRQTGSGNTIYF
TRBV2,TRBJ2-5,CASSGGRAGETQYF
TRBV28,TRBJ2-5,CASSGRERGWPKETQYF
TRBV4-3,TRBJ1-2,CASSQDSPAGGDHLYTF
TRBV4-2,TRBJ2-5,CASSRGTDQETQYF
TRBV6-5,TRBJ1-5,CASSTLQGGGQPQHF
TRBV18,TRBJ1-1,CASSPLPAGVTPEAFF
TRBV6-1,TRBJ2-7,CASIRQGGGYEQYF